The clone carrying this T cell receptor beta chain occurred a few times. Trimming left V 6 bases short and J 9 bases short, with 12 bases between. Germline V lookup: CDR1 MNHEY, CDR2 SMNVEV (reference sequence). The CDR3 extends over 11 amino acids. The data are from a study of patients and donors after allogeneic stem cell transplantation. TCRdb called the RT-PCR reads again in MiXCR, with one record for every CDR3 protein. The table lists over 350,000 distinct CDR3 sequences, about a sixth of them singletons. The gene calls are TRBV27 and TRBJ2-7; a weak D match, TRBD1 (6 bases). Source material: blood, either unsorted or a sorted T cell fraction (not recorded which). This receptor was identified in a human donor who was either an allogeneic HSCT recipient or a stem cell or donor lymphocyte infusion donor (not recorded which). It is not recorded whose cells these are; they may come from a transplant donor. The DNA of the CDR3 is TGTGCCAGCAGGCAAGGGACAATGCAGTACTTC. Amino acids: CASRQGTMQYF.